The present T cell receptor (beta chain) was sequenced within a study of blood T cell repertoires in COVID-19. On the study more broadly: Donors in the United States, Italy and Spain gave samples during acute or convalescent COVID-19. Sample material is recorded as cDNA or gDNA derived from T cells, B-cell-depleted T cells, or PBMCs.

There are 14 residues in the CDR3. Germline values: CDR1 SGHNT, CDR2 YENEEA. The V gene lost 5 bases and the J gene lost 5 bases, with 16 bases spanning the gap. The data were produced by immunoSEQ multiplex PCR, yet TCRdb's version contains in-frame clones alone and is incomplete. The table has a few hundred thousand clones, 75% to 90% seen once. The V and J genes are TRBV11-3 and TRBJ2-7; TRBD2 is a possible D gene (5 bases). The source is a woman aged 45-60 years with COVID-19, enrolled during active disease. Material for sequencing was peripheral blood. CDR3 nucleotides: TGTGCCAGCAGCCAACGCTCCGGGGATAACGAGCAGTACTTC. This codes for CASSQRSGDNEQYF.